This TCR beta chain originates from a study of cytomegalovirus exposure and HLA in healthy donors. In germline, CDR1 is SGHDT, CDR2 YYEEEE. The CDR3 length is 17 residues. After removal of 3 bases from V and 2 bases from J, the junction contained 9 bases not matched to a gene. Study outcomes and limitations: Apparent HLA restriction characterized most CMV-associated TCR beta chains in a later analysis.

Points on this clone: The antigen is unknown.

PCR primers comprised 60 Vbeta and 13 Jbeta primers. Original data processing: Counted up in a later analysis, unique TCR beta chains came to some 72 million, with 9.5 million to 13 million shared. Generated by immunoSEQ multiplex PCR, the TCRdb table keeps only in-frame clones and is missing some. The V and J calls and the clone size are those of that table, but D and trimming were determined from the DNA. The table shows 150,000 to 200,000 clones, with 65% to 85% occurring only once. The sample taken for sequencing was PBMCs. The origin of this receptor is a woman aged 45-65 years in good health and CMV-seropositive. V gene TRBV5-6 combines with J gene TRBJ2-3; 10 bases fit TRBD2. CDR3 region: CASSSYGTSGDTDTQYF. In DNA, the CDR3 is TGTGCCAGCAGCTCCTATGGCACTAGCGGGGACACAGATACGCAGTATTTT.